The 10 T cell receptor beta chains listed next were all sequenced from one sample in a study of response to subunit inactivated influenza vaccine. Each CDR3 protein is one row after TCRdb ran MiXCR on the RT-PCR reads. The table lists about 780,000 distinct CDR3 sequences, under 20% of them singletons. This specimen consisted of PBMCs from blood, obtained more than 4 days after vaccination. Every receptor here comes from a man aged 45-65 years who received an inactivated influenza vaccine.

This clonotype was counted a few times. The rearrangement uses TRBV24-1 and TRBJ2-7, with TRBD2 as a possible D gene (7 bases). The CDR3 is made up of 15 amino acids. Germline CDR1 is KGHDR and CDR2 is SFDVKD. Deletions cut 4 bases from V and 1 base from J, with 13 bases between. CDR3 nucleotides: TGTGCCACCAGTGACGCAAGGGGGGGGTCCTACGAGCAGTACTTC. It specifies CATSDARGGSYEQYF.

The chain uses TRBV6-2 or TRBV6-3 and TRBJ2-7, with TRBD1 matching 8 bases. CDR3 length: 18 residues. The trim removed 2 bases at V and 5 bases at J, leaving 17 bases unmatched. The germline V gene encodes CDR1 MNHEY and CDR2 SVGEGT. CDR3 loop: CASSYALGDRSRKDEQYF. The CDR3 coding sequence is TGTGCCAGCAGTTACGCCCTCGGGGACAGGTCCCGGAAAGACGAGCAGTACTTC.

The chain links TRBV2 to TRBJ1-5, with 9 bases aligning to TRBD1. The CDR3 runs 15 residues. Trimming at V came to 6 bases and at J to 4 bases, leaving 7 bases not matched to a gene. Per the germline V gene, CDR1 is SNHLY and CDR2 is FYNNEI. CDR3: CASSIPGQGNQPQHF. The CDR3 coding sequence is TGTGCCAGCAGCATACCGGGACAGGGAAATCAGCCCCAGCATTTT.

This clonotype was seen only a few times. The V gene is TRBV18, the J gene TRBJ2-1, with 9 bases lining up with TRBD1. Germline V lookup: CDR1 KGHSH, CDR2 LQKENI. The CDR3 length is 15 residues. V shed 6 bases, J shed 4 bases, and the junction held 7 bases outside the gene matches. CDR3 coding DNA: TGTGCCAGCTCGTCTACAGGGGGCGTTTACAATGAGCAGTTCTTC. Encoded protein: CASSSTGGVYNEQFF.

This clonotype has only a few counts. The chain joins TRBV24-1 to TRBJ2-3; 7 bases line up with TRBD2. The J segment lost 1 base and the V segment lost 5 bases, leaving 2 bases of the junction unmatched. Germline assignment: CDR1 KGHDR and CDR2 SFDVKD. The CDR3 extends over 14 amino acids. The CDR3 coding sequence is TGTGCCACCAGTGGAGCGGGGCGCACAGATACGCAGTATTTT. Protein sequence: CATSGAGRTDTQYF.

This clonotype showed up just a few times. This sequence joins TRBV6-5 and TRBJ2-7; D perhaps matches TRBD2 (5 bases). V lost 0 bases to trimming and J lost 0 bases, with 9 bases between them. There are 15 residues in the CDR3. Germline V gene sequence: CDR1 MNHEY, CDR2 SVGAGI. Written as DNA, the CDR3 is TGTGCCAGCAGTTACTCACGGAGGAGCTCCTACGAGCAGTACTTC. Protein: CASSYSRRSSYEQYF.

The chain joins TRBV19 to TRBJ2-2, with TRBD2 matching over 7 bases. The CDR3 spans 15 residues. V lost 3 bases and J lost 5; bases outside the gene matches: 6. Germline lookup yields CDR1 LNHDA and CDR2 SQIVND (reference sequence). The CDR3 DNA reads TGTGCCAGTAGTATCAGGGACTATCGAACCGGGGAGCTGTTTTTT. Translation: CASSIRDYRTGELFF.

This clonotype occurred a few times. This chain connects TRBV4-2 to TRBJ2-6, with unresolved D. Trimming removed 0 bases from V and 2 bases from J, with 11 bases in between. The germline CDR1 and CDR2 sequences are LGHNA and YNFKEQ. This CDR3 contains 17 residues. The CDR3 DNA reads TGTGCCAGCAGCCAAGACCCAGGTGCCGCTGGGGCCAACGTCCTGACTTTC. Protein product: CASSQDPGAAGANVLTF.

This clonotype has only a few counts. The V call is TRBV20-1, the J call TRBJ1-6; 9 nucleotides match TRBD1. Trimming removed 5 bases from V and 6 bases from J; junction bases left unmatched: 8. CDR1 is DFQATT and CDR2 is SNEGSKA in the germline V gene (reference sequence). The CDR3 is 15 amino acids. CDR3 loop: CSAFPPGQGNSPLHF. The DNA of the CDR3 is TGCAGTGCTTTCCCTCCGGGACAGGGTAATTCACCCCTCCACTTT.

This clonotype was picked up a small number of times. The V call is TRBV20-1, the J call TRBJ2-3; D might be TRBD1 or TRBD2, each matching 5 bases. The germline V and J ends were trimmed by 6 bases and 6 bases, with 19 bases remaining between them. Germline V gene data show CDR1 as DFQATT and CDR2 as SNEGSKA (reference sequence). This CDR3 is built from 14 residues. The CDR3 is CSAWDPFFVDTQYF. The CDR3 DNA follows: TGCAGTGCGTGGGACCCCTTTTTTGTGGATACGCAGTATTTT.